The present TCR beta chain was sequenced within a study of blood T cell repertoires in COVID-19. As for the study in general: T cells, B-cell-depleted T cells, or PBMCs provided the cDNA or gDNA that served as material.

Methods used by the authors: Researchers report that nucleated cell counts were estimated from reference gene primer amplification. Measured with immunoSEQ multiplex PCR; TCRdb has only the in-frame clones, and not every one. V and J calls and clone size are given by that table; D and trimming were obtained from the DNA. The sample records over 200,000 clones, around 79% being singletons. Germline CDR1 is SGHAT and CDR2 is FQNNGV. The CDR3 is made up of 14 amino acids. The V end was cut by 5 bases, the J end by 4 bases, with 14 bases between. Material: peripheral blood. V and J are TRBV11-2 and TRBJ2-5; maybe TRBD2 (5 bases). This TCR derives from a woman over 75 with acute or convalescent COVID-19. This chain's CDR3 is CASSQWGVGETQYF. DNA of the CDR3: TGTGCCAGCAGCCAGTGGGGAGTAGGAGAGACCCAGTACTTC. Full variable domain (outside the CDR3, taken from reference TRBV11-2 and TRBJ2-5): EAGVAQSPRYKIIEKRQSVAFWCNPISGHATLYWYQQILGQGPKLLIQFQNNGVVDDSQLPKDRFSAERLKGVDSTLKIQPAKLEDSAVYLCASSQWGVGETQYFGPGTRLLVL.